Shown below are 13 T cell receptor beta chains from a single sample sequenced in a study of blood T cell repertoires in COVID-19. Clones were read by immunoSEQ multiplex PCR, and TCRdb kept only the in-frame ones, dropping some. The data show roughly 100,000 clones, approximately 84% seen once. The sample was peripheral blood. Source of these receptors: a human donor in a cohort sampled during active COVID-19.

This clone was seen a single time. The chain employs TRBV2 and TRBJ1-2, with D unclear. Deletions cut 6 bases from V and 5 bases from J, with 7 bases between. The CDR3 consists of 11 residues. CDR1 SNHLY and CDR2 FYNNEI come from the germline V gene. The CDR3 region has the DNA TGTGCCAGCAGACGGAGTTATGGCTACACCTTC. Amino acids: CASRRSYGYTF.

CDR3 loop: CASSGGLAPIRGQYF. CDR3 DNA: TGTGCCAGCAGCGGGGGACTAGCCCCCATTCGCGGGCAGTACTTC. The chain joins TRBV7-9 to TRBJ2-7; 9 bases line up with TRBD2. This CDR3 has 15 residues. In germline, CDR1 is SEHNR, CDR2 FQNEAQ (reference sequence). V trimming: 5 bases; J trimming: 9 bases; junction bases outside the gene matches: 14.

J is TRBJ1-1 and V is TRBV15; 8 nucleotides align to TRBD1. In germline, CDR1 is LNHNV, CDR2 YYDKDF (reference sequence). Losses at the gene ends were 0 bases for V and 11 bases for J; bases not matched to a gene: 8. This CDR3 comprises 14 residues. The CDR3 region is CATSRDLSRQGAFF. CDR3 sequence (DNA): TGTGCCACCAGCAGAGATCTTTCTAGACAGGGGGCTTTCTTT.

The genes are TRBV4-1 and TRBJ2-1, with TRBD1 matching 10 bases. Per germline, CDR1 MGHRA and CDR2 YSYEKL. V was pared by 2 bases and J by 8 bases, with 6 bases of the junction left unmatched. The CDR3 sequence is 15 residues long. The CDR3 DNA is TGCGCCAGCAGCCAATTGGGGACAGGGGTCGATGAGCAGTTCTTC. It codes for CASSQLGTGVDEQFF.

V is TRBV4-1 and J is TRBJ2-7, with D perhaps TRBD1 (5 bases). CDR1 and CDR2 (germline): MGHRA, YSYEKL. The V gene lost 3 bases and the J gene lost 0 bases, with 15 bases spanning the gap. The CDR3 is 16 amino acids. In DNA form, the CDR3 reads TGCGCCAGCAGCCATAAATGGGGCCAGGACTCCTACGAGCAGTACTTC. This translates into CASSHKWGQDSYEQYF.

This chain uses TRBV19 with TRBJ2-7, with 12 bases matching TRBD1. Trimming removed 8 bases from V and 5 bases from J; junction bases left unmatched: 4. From germline, CDR1 is LNHDA and CDR2 SQIVND (reference sequence). The CDR3 loop spans 13 amino acids. The CDR3 spells CASGTGGFDEQYF. The CDR3 DNA is TGTGCCAGTGGGACAGGGGGCTTCGACGAGCAGTACTTC.

The rearrangement joins TRBV7-9 to TRBJ2-1, with TRBD1 identical over 9 bases. Germline CDR1 and CDR2: SEHNR and FQNEAQ (reference sequence). This CDR3 has 18 amino acids. V was clipped by 5 bases and J by 5 bases; unmatched bases: 16. The CDR3 is CASSIEYWTGEGNNEQFF. The CDR3 DNA reads TGTGCCAGCAGCATCGAATACTGGACAGGGGAAGGGAACAATGAGCAGTTCTTC.

This chain joins TRBV9 and TRBJ2-7, with D possibly TRBD1 on 6 matching bases. The CDR3 extends over 14 amino acids. Per germline, CDR1 SGDLS and CDR2 YYNGEE. With 4 bases removed from V and 3 bases from J, the gap between germline ends came to 14 bases. The CDR3 reads CASSPRTADYEQYF. The CDR3 DNA reads TGTGCCAGCAGCCCCCGGACAGCCGACTACGAGCAGTACTTC.

J is TRBJ2-6 and V is TRBV30, with TRBD1 as a possible D gene (5 bases). The CDR3 spans 13 residues. Germline V gene sequence: CDR1 GTSNPN, CDR2 SVGIG (reference sequence). The V end lost 5 bases, the J end lost 4 bases, and 9 bases lay between the germline ends. The CDR3 protein is CAWHRYGANVLTF. DNA for the CDR3: TGTGCCTGGCACAGGTACGGGGCCAACGTCCTGACTTTC. The full variable domain, with the rest looked up from reference TRBV30 and TRBJ2-6, is SQTIHQWPATLVQPVGSPLSLECTVEGTSNPNLYWYRQAAGRGLQLLFYSVGIGQISSEVPQNLSASRPQDRQFILSSKKLLLSDSGFYLCAWHRYGANVLTFGAGSRLTVL.

In this sample, this clone turned up a few times. This rearrangement joins TRBV19 to TRBJ2-1; 7 bases line up with TRBD1. The CDR3 length is 15 residues. Germline CDR1 LNHDA, CDR2 SQIVND (reference sequence). V dropped 3 bases and J dropped 0; count of bases not matched to a gene: 2. This CDR3 reads CASSMGDSSYNEQFF. The CDR3 region has the DNA TGTGCCAGTAGTATGGGGGACAGCTCCTACAATGAGCAGTTCTTC. Combining the CDR3 with reference TRBV19 and TRBJ2-1 gives the whole variable domain DGGITQSPKYLFRKEGQNVTLSCEQNLNHDAMYWYRQDPGQGLRLIYYSQIVNDFQKGDIAEGYSVSREKKESFPLTVTSAQKNPTAFYLCASSMGDSSYNEQFFGPGTRLTVL.

The CDR3 spells CASSKEGASGRICRADTQYF. The CDR3 DNA reads as TGTGCCAGCAGCAAAGAAGGGGCTAGCGGGAGGATATGTAGGGCAGATACGCAGTATTTT. The chain links TRBV21-1 to TRBJ2-3; the table calls TRBD2, which could not be checked here. TRBV21-1 is reported as a pseudogene. The CDR3 spans 20 residues.

The rearrangement uses TRBV5-1 and TRBJ2-1; 7 nucleotides agree with TRBD1. The CDR3 sequence is 17 residues long. J was trimmed by 7 bases and V by 0 bases; bases with no gene match: 13. The germline V gene has CDR1 SGHRS and CDR2 YFSETQ. The CDR3 DNA reads as TGCGCCAGCAGCTTGGGGGGAATCAGGACAGGTATTAATGAGCAGTTCTTC. Translation: CASSLGGIRTGINEQFF.

V and J are TRBV18 and TRBJ2-7, with TRBD1 as a possible D gene (5 bases). In germline, CDR1 is KGHSH, CDR2 LQKENI. V gave up 4 bases and J gave up 0 bases, with 13 bases separating them. This CDR3 comprises 15 residues. DNA of the CDR3: TGTGCCAGCTCACAGACAGCAGAACCCTCCTACGAGCAGTACTTC. Its protein product is CASSQTAEPSYEQYF.